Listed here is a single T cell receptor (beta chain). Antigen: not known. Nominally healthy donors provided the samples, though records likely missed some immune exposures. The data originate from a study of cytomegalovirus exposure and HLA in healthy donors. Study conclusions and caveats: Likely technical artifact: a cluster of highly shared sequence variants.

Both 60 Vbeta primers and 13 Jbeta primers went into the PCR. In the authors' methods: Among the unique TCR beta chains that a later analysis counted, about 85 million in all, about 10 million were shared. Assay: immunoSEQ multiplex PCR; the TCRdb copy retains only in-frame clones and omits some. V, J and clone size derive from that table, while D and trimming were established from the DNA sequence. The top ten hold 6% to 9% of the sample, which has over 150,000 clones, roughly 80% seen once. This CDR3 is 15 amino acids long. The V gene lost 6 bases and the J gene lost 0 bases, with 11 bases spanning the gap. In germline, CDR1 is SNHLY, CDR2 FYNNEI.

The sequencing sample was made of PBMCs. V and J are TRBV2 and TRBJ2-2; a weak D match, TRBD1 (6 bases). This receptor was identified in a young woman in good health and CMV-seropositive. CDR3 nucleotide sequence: TGTGCCAGCAGAGTAGGGGGATCGAACACCGGGGAGCTGTTTTTT. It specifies CASRVGGSNTGELFF. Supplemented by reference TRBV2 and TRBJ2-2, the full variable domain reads EPEVTQTPSHQVTQMGQEVILRCVPISNHLYFYWYRQILGQKVEFLVSFYNNEISEKSEIFDDQFSVERPDGSNFTLKIRSTKLEDSAMYFCASRVGGSNTGELFFGEGSRLTVL.